These 8 T cell receptor beta chains were all obtained from the same sample, sequenced in a study of human T cells and chemical hapten exposure. TCRdb called the RACE reads again in MiXCR, with one record for every CDR3 protein. Among 65,000 to 95,000 distinct CDR3 sequences listed, 10% to 15% were seen once. Time point defined: patch test 1, 2 weeks after DPC sensitization. The treatment is: therapeutic diphenylcyclopropenone sensitization with weekly scalp DPC. Sequenced material: whole blood, taken in connection with sensitization to the hapten diphenylcyclopropenone (DPC). These receptors originate from a woman aged 60-75 years with alopecia areata. Some clones in this sample may be carry-over from other donors' samples.

The DNA of the CDR3 is TGCAGTGCTAATTTAGGGGAGGAGAGGCAGCCCCAGCATTTT. Its protein is CSANLGEERQPQHF. This chain connects TRBV20-1 to TRBJ1-5, with D possibly being TRBD1 (5 bases). The CDR3 sequence is 14 residues long. Looked up from germline, CDR1 is DFQATT and CDR2 is SNEGSKA (reference sequence). Between the trimmed V and J ends, which lost 4 bases and 7 bases, there was a span of 17 bases.

In this sample, this clonotype turned up a few times. The genes are TRBV27 and TRBJ1-5; 10 nucleotides agree with TRBD1. CDR3 length: 14 residues. Germline V gives CDR1 MNHEY, CDR2 SMNVEV (reference sequence). With 6 bases clipped from V and 7 bases from J, the junction kept 6 bases outside the gene matches. DNA for the CDR3: TGTGCCAGCAGCCGACAGGGGGCTGGGCAGCCCCAGCATTTT. The encoded protein is CASSRQGAGQPQHF.

This clonotype has just a few counts. The CDR3 protein is CASRNNPYEQYF. CDR3 DNA: TGTGCCAGTAGGAACAACCCCTACGAGCAGTACTTC. The gene calls are TRBV19 and TRBJ2-7; D ambiguous. Trimming removed 6 bases at V and 2 bases at J, with 8 bases between. The CDR3 is 12 amino acids. The V gene's germline CDR1 is LNHDA and CDR2 SQIVND (reference sequence).

This chain links TRBV7-2 with TRBJ2-7; TRBD2 agrees at 8 bases. CDR1 and CDR2 from the germline V gene are SGHTA and FQGNSA. CDR3 size: 14 residues. V lost 5 bases, J lost 4 bases, and 7 bases stayed unmatched. As DNA, the CDR3 is TGTGCCAGCAGCCACGGGGGGGCCGTATACGAGCAGTACTTC. This encodes CASSHGGAVYEQYF.

The chain recombines TRBV18 with TRBJ1-4, with D perhaps TRBD1 (5 bases). Trimming pared 3 bases from V and 10 bases from J, leaving 15 bases between. The CDR3 runs to 14 residues. CDR1 KGHSH and CDR2 LQKENI come from the germline V gene. The CDR3 nucleotides read TGTGCCAGCTCACCTGACCCAAATGGGGGAAAACTGTTTTTT. Residues: CASSPDPNGGKLFF.

This clonotype appeared a few times. Mismatch with germline at one junction end may stem from a read error. V and J are TRBV29-1 and TRBJ2-7; 7 bases align to TRBD1. Germline V gene sequence: CDR1 SQVTM, CDR2 ANQGSEA. CDR3 length: 11 residues. CDR3 amino acids: CSVGRTTGLHF. CDR3 DNA sequence: TGCAGCGTTGGTAGGACGACAGGGCTACACTTC.

This clonotype was seen only a few times. V and J are TRBV20-1 and TRBJ2-7, with TRBD2 as a possible D gene (5 bases). V was trimmed by 7 bases and J by 3 bases, leaving 7 bases between them. The CDR3 consists of 10 residues. From germline, CDR1 is DFQATT and CDR2 SNEGSKA (reference sequence). CDR3 in amino acids: CSVGDYEQYF. As DNA, the CDR3 is TGCAGTGTCGGGGACTACGAGCAGTACTTC.

This chain connects TRBV10-1 to TRBJ1-1, with D hard to call. The V and J ends lost 3 bases and 5 bases respectively, with 13 bases between them. The germline CDR1 and CDR2 sequences are WNHNN and SYGVQD (reference sequence). The CDR3 length is 14 residues. CDR3 bases: TGCGCCAGCAGTGAAAACAGCCGAGGAACTGAAGCTTTCTTT. As protein: CASSENSRGTEAFF.